The clone carrying this T cell receptor beta chain was observed at least ten times. No antigen is known for it. This sample was taken from a study of spatial heterogeneity in lung cancer. Each CDR3 protein is one row after TCRdb ran MiXCR on the 5' RACE reads. The sample consists of fewer than 3,500 distinct CDR3 sequences, about 5.8% of them appearing once. General observations from the study: Expanded TCRs that were ubiquitous or regional had counts tracking ubiquitous and regional nonsynonymous mutations, respectively. Mutation counts in tumors were tracked by counts of expanded intratumoral alpha and beta TCRs.

This CDR3 comprises 13 residues. Germline CDR1 and CDR2: SGHRS and YFSETQ. Trimming stripped 2 bases from V and 0 bases from J, with 5 bases between. Time point of the sample: sample taken at primary tumor resection. The specimen was lung tumor tissue, collected at surgery. The V gene is TRBV5-1, the J gene TRBJ1-1; D unresolved. The clonotype comes from a male donor with early-stage non-small cell lung cancer. The CDR3 DNA reads as TGCGCCAGCAGCTTTACAGTGAACACTGAAGCTTTCTTT. Amino acids: CASSFTVNTEAFF.